This T cell receptor (beta chain) was sequenced in a study of cytomegalovirus exposure and HLA in healthy donors. Study-level findings and limits: The listing of roughly 160 TCR beta chains classed them as cytomegalovirus-associated.

The CDR3 is made up of 15 amino acids. Germline values: CDR1 MNHEY, CDR2 SMNVEV (reference sequence). The V end lost 2 bases, the J end lost 0 bases, and 9 bases lay between the germline ends. 60 Vbeta and 13 Jbeta primers were used in PCR. The table came from immunoSEQ multiplex PCR; TCRdb's copy has only in-frame clones and leaves some out. The sample has around 37,000 clones, over 70% seen once. As concerns this clone: Its cognate antigen is unknown.

The chain couples TRBV27 to TRBJ2-3; D gene uncertain. Input material: PBMCs. This receptor was identified in a man aged 50 or older in good health and CMV-seronegative. The CDR3 region has the DNA TGTGCCAGCAGTTTACTCTATTCTAGCACAGATACGCAGTATTTT. It encodes CASSLLYSSTDTQYF.